This TCR beta chain originates from a study of T cell responses to AZD1222 COVID-19 vaccine. Samples with a second dose at about 4 or about 12 weeks were pooled together. TCRdb's table, derived via immunoSEQ multiplex PCR, lists solely in-frame clones and lacks some. The table lists 140,000 to 150,000 clones, around 90% of them singletons. CDR3 length: 13 amino acids. Germline CDR1 is SGHAT and CDR2 is FQNNGV. V lost 1 base and J lost 1, with 1 base in between. Study-wide points: Females made up more of the donors, who were largely white British, and clonal diversity may have come out too low. Samples come after the peak T cell response, not at day 14.

Points on this clone: Antigen specificity is unknown. Additional DNA sequences in this sample encode the identical CDR3.

Sequenced material: peripheral blood, taken 28 days after the second AZD1222 dose. The V call is TRBV11-2, the J call TRBJ2-2; D ambiguous. The TCR sequence derives from an adult who received the AZD1222 COVID-19 vaccine. The CDR3 region has the DNA TGTGCCAGCAGCTTAGTGAACACCGGGGAGCTGTTTTTT. This gives the protein CASSLVNTGELFF.